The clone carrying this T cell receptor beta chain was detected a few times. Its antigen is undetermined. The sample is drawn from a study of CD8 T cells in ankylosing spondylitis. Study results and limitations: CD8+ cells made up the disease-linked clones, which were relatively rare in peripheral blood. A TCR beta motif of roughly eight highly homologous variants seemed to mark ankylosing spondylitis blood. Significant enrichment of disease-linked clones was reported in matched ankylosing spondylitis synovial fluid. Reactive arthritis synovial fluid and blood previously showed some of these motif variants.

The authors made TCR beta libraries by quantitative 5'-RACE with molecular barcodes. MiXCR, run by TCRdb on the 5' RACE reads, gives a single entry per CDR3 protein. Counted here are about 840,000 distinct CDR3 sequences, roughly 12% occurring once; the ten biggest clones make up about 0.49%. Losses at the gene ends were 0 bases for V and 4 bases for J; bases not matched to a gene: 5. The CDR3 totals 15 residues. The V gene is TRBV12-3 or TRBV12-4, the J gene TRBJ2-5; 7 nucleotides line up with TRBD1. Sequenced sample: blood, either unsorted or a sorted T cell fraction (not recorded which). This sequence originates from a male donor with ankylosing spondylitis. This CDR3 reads CASSLAKGAGETQYF. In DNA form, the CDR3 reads TGTGCCAGCAGTTTAGCGAAGGGGGCCGGAGAGACCCAGTACTTC.